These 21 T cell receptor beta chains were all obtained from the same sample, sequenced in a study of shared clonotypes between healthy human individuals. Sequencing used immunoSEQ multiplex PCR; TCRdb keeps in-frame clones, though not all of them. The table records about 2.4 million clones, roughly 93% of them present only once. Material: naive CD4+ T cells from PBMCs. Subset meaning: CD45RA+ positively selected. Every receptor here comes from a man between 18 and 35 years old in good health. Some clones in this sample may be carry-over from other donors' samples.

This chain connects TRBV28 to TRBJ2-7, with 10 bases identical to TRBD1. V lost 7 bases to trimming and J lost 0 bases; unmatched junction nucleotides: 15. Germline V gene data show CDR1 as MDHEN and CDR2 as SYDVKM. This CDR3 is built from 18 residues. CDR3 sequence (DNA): TGTGCCAGCATTCCGACAGGGGGCCCCCAAAGGCGCTCCTACGAGCAGTACTTC. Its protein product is CASIPTGGPQRRSYEQYF.

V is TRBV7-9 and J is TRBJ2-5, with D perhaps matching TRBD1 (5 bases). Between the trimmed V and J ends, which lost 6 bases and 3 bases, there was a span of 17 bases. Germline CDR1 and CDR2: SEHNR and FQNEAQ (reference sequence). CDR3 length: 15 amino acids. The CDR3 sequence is CASRAQGEGKETQYF. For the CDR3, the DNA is TGTGCCAGCAGGGCCCAAGGGGAAGGGAAAGAGACCCAGTACTTC.

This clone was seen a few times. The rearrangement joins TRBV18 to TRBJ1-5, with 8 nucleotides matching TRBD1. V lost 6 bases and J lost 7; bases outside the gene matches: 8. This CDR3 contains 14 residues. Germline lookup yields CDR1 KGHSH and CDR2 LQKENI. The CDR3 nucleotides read TGTGCCAGCTCTGGACAGGGCTCTGGGCAGCCCCAGCATTTT. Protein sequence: CASSGQGSGQPQHF.

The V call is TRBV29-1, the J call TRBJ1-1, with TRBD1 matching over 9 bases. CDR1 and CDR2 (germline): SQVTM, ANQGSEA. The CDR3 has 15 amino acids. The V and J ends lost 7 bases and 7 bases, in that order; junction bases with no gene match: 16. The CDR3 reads CSAAGFRDRAIEAFF. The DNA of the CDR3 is TGCAGCGCCGCGGGCTTCCGGGACAGGGCCATTGAAGCTTTCTTT.

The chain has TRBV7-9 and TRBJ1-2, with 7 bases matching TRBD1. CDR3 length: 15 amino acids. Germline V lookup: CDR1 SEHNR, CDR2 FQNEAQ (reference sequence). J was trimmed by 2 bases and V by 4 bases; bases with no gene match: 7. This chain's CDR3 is CASSSQGVGNYGYTF. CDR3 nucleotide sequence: TGTGCCAGCAGCTCTCAGGGGGTCGGAAACTATGGCTACACCTTC.

CDR3 in DNA: TGTGCCAGCACACGGGAGTTCTACAATGAGCAGTTCTTC. Residues: CASTREFYNEQFF. This rearrangement joins TRBV9 to TRBJ2-1; D possibly corresponds to TRBD2 (6 bases). The CDR3 runs to 13 residues. The V gene's germline CDR1 is SGDLS and CDR2 YYNGEE. With 6 bases removed from V and 3 bases from J, the gap between germline ends came to 10 bases.

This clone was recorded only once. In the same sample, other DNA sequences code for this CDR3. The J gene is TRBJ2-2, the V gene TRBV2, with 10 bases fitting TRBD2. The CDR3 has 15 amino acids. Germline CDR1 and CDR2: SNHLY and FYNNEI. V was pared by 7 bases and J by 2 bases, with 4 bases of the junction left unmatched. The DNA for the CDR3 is TGTGCCAGCACCGGACTAGCGGCAAACACCGGGGAGCTGTTTTTT. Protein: CASTGLAANTGELFF.

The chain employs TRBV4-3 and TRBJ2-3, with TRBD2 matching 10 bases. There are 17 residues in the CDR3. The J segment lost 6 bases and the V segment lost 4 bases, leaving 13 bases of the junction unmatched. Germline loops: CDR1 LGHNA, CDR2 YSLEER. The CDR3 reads CASSPNLLAGIIDTQYF. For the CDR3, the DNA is TGCGCCAGCAGCCCAAACTTACTAGCGGGAATCATCGATACGCAGTATTTT.

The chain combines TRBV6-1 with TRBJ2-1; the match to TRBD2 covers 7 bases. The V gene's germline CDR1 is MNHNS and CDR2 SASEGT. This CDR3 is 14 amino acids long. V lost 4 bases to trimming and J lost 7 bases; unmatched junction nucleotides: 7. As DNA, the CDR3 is TGTGCCAGCAGTGCTGTTGGGGGAGGGAATGAGCAGTTCTTC. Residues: CASSAVGGGNEQFF.

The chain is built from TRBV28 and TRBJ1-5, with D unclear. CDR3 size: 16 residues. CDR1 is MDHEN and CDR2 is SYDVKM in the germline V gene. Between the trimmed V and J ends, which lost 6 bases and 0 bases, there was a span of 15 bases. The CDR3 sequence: CASRVGVKGSNQPQHF. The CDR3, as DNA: TGTGCCAGCAGGGTCGGTGTAAAGGGTAGCAATCAGCCCCAGCATTTT. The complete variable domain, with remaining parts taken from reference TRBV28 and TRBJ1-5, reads DVKVTQSSRYLVKRTGEKVFLECVQDMDHENMFWYRQDPGLGLRLIYFSYDVKMKEKGDIPEGYSVSREKKERFSLILESASTNQTSMYLCASRVGVKGSNQPQHFGDGTRLSIL.

The CDR3 reads CASSLRDSGYEQYF. In DNA form, the CDR3 reads TGTGCCAGCTCTCTCCGGGACAGTGGCTACGAGCAGTACTTC. The J gene is TRBJ2-7, the V gene TRBV18, with 7 positions matching TRBD1. Germline CDR1 KGHSH, CDR2 LQKENI. V lost 6 bases and J lost 3; bases outside the gene matches: 8. The CDR3 spans 14 residues. The variable domain in full, completed from reference TRBV18 and TRBJ2-7, reads NAGVMQNPRHLVRRRGQEARLRCSPMKGHSHVYWYRQLPEEGLKFMVYLQKENIIDESGMPKERFSAEFPKEGPSILRIQQVVRGDSAAYFCASSLRDSGYEQYFGPGTRLTVT.

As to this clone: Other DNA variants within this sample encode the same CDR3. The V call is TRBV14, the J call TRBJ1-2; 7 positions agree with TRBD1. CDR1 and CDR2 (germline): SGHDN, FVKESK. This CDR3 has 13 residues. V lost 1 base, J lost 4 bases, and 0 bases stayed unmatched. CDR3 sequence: CASSQGDSYGYTF. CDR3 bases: TGTGCCAGCAGCCAAGGGGACAGCTATGGCTACACCTTC.

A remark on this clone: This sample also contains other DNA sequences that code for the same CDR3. This chain's CDR3 is CASSPRVGELFF. In DNA, the CDR3 is TGTGCCAGCTCACCACGGGTCGGGGAGCTGTTTTTT. The chain is built from TRBV18 and TRBJ2-2; D is uncertain. This CDR3 comprises 12 residues. CDR1 is KGHSH, CDR2 LQKENI, per germline. The V end was cut by 1 base, the J end by 7 bases, with 4 bases between.

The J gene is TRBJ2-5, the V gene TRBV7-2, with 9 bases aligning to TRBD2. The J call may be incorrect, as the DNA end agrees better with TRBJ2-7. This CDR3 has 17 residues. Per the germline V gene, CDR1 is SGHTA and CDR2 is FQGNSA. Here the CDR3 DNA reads TGTGCCAGCAGCTTAGGTAGCGGGAGTTTGAGCTCCTACGAGCAGTACTTC. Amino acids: CASSLGSGSLSSYEQYF.

CDR3 nucleotides: TGCGCCAGCGCCTGGGGTTTTTCCTACAATGAGCAGTTCTTC. It is translated as CASAWGFSYNEQFF. The J gene is TRBJ2-1, the V gene TRBV5-1; no firm D call. V lost 7 bases and J lost 1, with 12 bases in between. The CDR3 runs 14 residues. Per the germline V gene, CDR1 is SGHRS and CDR2 is YFSETQ.

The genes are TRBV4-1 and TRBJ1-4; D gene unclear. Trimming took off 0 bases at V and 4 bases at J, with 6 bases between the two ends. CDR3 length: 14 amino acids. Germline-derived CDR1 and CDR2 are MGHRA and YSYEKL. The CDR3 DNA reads TGCGCCAGCAGCCAAGAAGGGAGTAATGAAAAACTGTTTTTT. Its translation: CASSQEGSNEKLFF.

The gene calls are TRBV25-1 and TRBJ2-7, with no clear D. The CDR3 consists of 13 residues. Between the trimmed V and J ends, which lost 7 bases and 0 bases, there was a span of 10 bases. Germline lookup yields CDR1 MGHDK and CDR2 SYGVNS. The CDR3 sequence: CASMYPHSYEQYF. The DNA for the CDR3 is TGTGCCAGCATGTACCCGCACTCCTACGAGCAGTACTTC.

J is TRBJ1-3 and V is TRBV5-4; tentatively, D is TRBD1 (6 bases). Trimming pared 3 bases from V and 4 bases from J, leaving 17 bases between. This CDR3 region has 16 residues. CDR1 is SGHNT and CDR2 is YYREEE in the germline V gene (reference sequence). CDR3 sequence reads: CASSSTPRGDGNTIYF. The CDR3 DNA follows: TGTGCCAGCAGCTCCACCCCCAGGGGTGACGGAAACACCATATATTTT.

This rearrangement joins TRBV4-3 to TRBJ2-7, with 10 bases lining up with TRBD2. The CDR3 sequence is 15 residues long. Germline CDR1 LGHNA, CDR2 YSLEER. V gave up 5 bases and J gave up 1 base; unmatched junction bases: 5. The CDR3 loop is CASSRTSGGSYEQYF. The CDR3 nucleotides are TGCGCCAGCAGCAGGACTAGCGGAGGATCCTACGAGCAGTACTTC.

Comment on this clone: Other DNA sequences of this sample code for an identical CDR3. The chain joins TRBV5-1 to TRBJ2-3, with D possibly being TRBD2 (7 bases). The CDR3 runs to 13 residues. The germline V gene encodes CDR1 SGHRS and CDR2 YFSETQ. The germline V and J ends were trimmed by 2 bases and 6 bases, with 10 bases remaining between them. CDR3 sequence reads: CASSLGGEDTQYF. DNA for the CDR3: TGCGCCAGCAGCTTAGGGGGGGAGGATACGCAGTATTTT.

Here the CDR3 reads CASSPGDVPGYTF. CDR3 in DNA: TGCGCCAGCAGCCCGGGAGATGTTCCGGGGTACACCTTC. The V and J genes are TRBV5-1 and TRBJ1-2; D uncertain. This CDR3 comprises 13 residues. Germline loops: CDR1 SGHRS, CDR2 YFSETQ. V was clipped by 4 bases and J by 11 bases, with 18 bases between them.